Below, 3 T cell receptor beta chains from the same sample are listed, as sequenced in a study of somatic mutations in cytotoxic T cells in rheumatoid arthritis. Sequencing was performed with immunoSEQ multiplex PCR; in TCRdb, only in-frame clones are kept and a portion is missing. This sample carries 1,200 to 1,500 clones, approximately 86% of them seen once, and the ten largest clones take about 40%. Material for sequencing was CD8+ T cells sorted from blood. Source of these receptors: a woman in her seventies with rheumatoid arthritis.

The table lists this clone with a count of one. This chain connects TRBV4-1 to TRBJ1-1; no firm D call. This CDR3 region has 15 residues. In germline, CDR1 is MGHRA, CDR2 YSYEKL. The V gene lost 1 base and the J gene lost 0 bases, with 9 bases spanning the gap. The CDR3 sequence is CASSQVGGMNTEAFF. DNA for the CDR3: TGCGCCAGCAGCCAAGTCGGAGGAATGAACACTGAAGCTTTCTTT.

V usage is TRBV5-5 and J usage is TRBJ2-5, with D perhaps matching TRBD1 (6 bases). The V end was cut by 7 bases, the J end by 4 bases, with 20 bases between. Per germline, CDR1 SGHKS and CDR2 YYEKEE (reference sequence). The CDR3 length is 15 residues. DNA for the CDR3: TGTGCCAGCGACTTGGGGGCTTCCCCGCGAGAGACCCAGTACTTC. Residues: CASDLGASPRETQYF.

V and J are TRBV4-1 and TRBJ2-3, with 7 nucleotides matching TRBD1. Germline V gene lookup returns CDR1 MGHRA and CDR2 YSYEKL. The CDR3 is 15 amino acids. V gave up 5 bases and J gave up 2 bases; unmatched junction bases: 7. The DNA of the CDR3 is TGCGCCAGCAGCGGACGACAGGGTCACACAGATACGCAGTATTTT. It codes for CASSGRQGHTDTQYF.